Shown below are 24 T cell receptor beta chains from a single sample sequenced in a study of T cell responses to AZD1222 COVID-19 vaccine. The table came from immunoSEQ multiplex PCR; TCRdb's copy has only in-frame clones and leaves some out. The sample has approximately 190,000 clones, 80% to 95% seen once. Sequenced here: peripheral blood, sampled on day 0 of AZD1222 vaccination. The source is an adult in good health.

This clone was recorded a few times. The chain carries TRBV2 and TRBJ1-2; D might be TRBD1 (6 bases). The CDR3 runs 13 residues. Trimming removed 6 bases at V and 4 bases at J, with 12 bases between. CDR1 and CDR2 from the germline V gene are SNHLY and FYNNEI. CDR3 coding DNA: TGTGCCAGCAGCGGACAGTCGAGCTATGGCTACACCTTC. It codes for CASSGQSSYGYTF.

This chain connects TRBV2 to TRBJ1-2; no clear D. V lost 4 bases and J lost 4, with 10 bases in between. The length of the CDR3 is 13 residues. The germline CDR1 and CDR2 sequences are SNHLY and FYNNEI. CDR3: CASSGGLSYGYTF. DNA of the CDR3: TGTGCCAGCAGTGGAGGTTTGAGCTATGGCTACACCTTC.

Only a few counts were recorded for this clone. The genes are TRBV6-5 and TRBJ1-6; a possible D gene is TRBD1 (6 bases). This CDR3 is built from 12 residues. Germline CDR1 reads MNHEY; CDR2 reads SVGAGI. Trimming shortened V by 11 bases and J by 13 bases, and 18 bases separated the two germline ends. This CDR3 is CASRDTVGPLHF. CDR3 nucleotides: TGTGCCTCCCGGGACACCGTAGGTCCCCTCCACTTT.

The chain is built from TRBV6-2 or TRBV6-3 and TRBJ2-7, with D maybe TRBD2 (6 bases). Germline V gene data show CDR1 as MNHEY and CDR2 as SVGEGT. The germline V and J ends were trimmed by 4 bases and 3 bases, with 13 bases remaining between them. This CDR3 spans 14 amino acids. For the CDR3, the DNA is TGTGCCAGCAGTTCGATGGGACTCATCTACGAGCAGTACTTC. Protein product: CASSSMGLIYEQYF.

The chain uses TRBV3-1 (or the pseudogene TRBV3-2) and TRBJ1-5, with unresolved D. Trimming pared 5 bases from V and 4 bases from J, leaving 6 bases between. This CDR3 has 12 residues. Germline CDR1 and CDR2: LGHDT and YNNKEL (reference sequence). The CDR3 loop reads CASSNTNQPQHF. CDR3 nucleotide sequence: TGTGCCAGCAGCAATACTAATCAGCCCCAGCATTTT.

This chain joins TRBV7-6 and TRBJ1-4, with D perhaps matching TRBD1 (5 bases). V gave up 6 bases and J gave up 8 bases, with 22 bases separating them. The CDR3 loop spans 16 amino acids. Germline V gives CDR1 SGHVS, CDR2 FNYEAQ. This CDR3 reads CASSRSPGQGREKLFF. The CDR3 region has the DNA TGTGCCAGCAGTCGGTCGCCGGGGCAGGGTAGAGAAAAACTGTTTTTT. Supplemented by reference TRBV7-6 and TRBJ1-4, the full variable domain reads GAGVSQSPRYKVTKRGQDVALRCDPISGHVSLYWYRQALGQGPEFLTYFNYEAQQDKSGLPNDRFSAERPEGSISTLTIQRTEQRDSAMYRCASSRSPGQGREKLFFGSGTQLSVL.

The chain uses TRBV6-4 and TRBJ2-7; 11 bases are shared with TRBD2. Germline assignment: CDR1 MRHNA and CDR2 SNTAGT. The CDR3 runs to 14 residues. V lost 3 bases, J lost 6 bases, and 4 bases stayed unmatched. The CDR3 nucleotides read TGTGCCAGCAGTGAAGCGACTAGCGGGGCCGAGCAGTACTTC. Its translation is CASSEATSGAEQYF.

Worth noting for this clone: This sample also contains other DNA sequences that code for the same CDR3. This chain connects TRBV9 to TRBJ1-1; 8 nucleotides align to TRBD1. Germline V CDR1 and CDR2: SGDLS, YYNGEE. Trimming removed 3 bases from V and 4 bases from J; junction bases left unmatched: 2. The CDR3 is made up of 13 amino acids. In DNA form, the CDR3 reads TGTGCCAGCAGCGCCGGACAGGGCACTGAAGCTTTCTTT. Translated, it gives CASSAGQGTEAFF.

The chain joins TRBV20-1 to TRBJ1-5; D possibly corresponds to TRBD1 (5 bases). This CDR3 has 15 amino acids. Germline CDR1 reads DFQATT; CDR2 reads SNEGSKA (reference sequence). With 3 bases removed from V and 5 bases from J, the gap between germline ends came to 17 bases. CDR3 nucleotide sequence: TGCAGTGCTAGTCAACATCTGGGGCGCGATCAGCCCCAGCATTTT. The encoded protein is CSASQHLGRDQPQHF.

The chain joins TRBV5-5 to TRBJ2-7; D gene uncertain. Trimming shortened V by 1 base and J by 7 bases, and 12 bases separated the two germline ends. The CDR3 totals 13 residues. The germline V gene has CDR1 SGHKS and CDR2 YYEKEE (reference sequence). The CDR3 DNA is TGTGCCAGCAGCTTGACAGAAATCTTGGAGCAGTACTTC. It yields the protein CASSLTEILEQYF.

V gene TRBV7-8 combines with J gene TRBJ2-1; unclear D gene. The germline V gene has CDR1 SGHVS and CDR2 FQNEAQ. With 5 bases removed from V and 3 bases from J, the gap between germline ends came to 11 bases. This CDR3 has 14 amino acids. The CDR3 here is CASSPTYSYNEQFF. The DNA of the CDR3 is TGTGCCAGCAGCCCCACCTACAGCTACAATGAGCAGTTCTTC.

V usage is TRBV21-1 and J usage is TRBJ1-2; the table's TRBD1 call for D was not verified on the DNA. TRBV21-1 is recorded as a pseudogene. The CDR3 consists of 17 residues. In nucleotides, the CDR3 is TGTGCCAGCAGCCCCAACAGGACGCAGGGGATTAAGTTTGGCTACACCTTC. Translation: CASSPNRTQGIKFGYTF.

The CDR3 is CASNRVGVSEAFF. For the CDR3, the DNA is TGTGCCAGCAACCGAGTAGGGGTTTCTGAAGCTTTCTTT. V usage is TRBV6-6 and J usage is TRBJ1-1; D is possibly TRBD1 (5 bases). CDR1 and CDR2 (germline): MNHNY, SVGAGI (reference sequence). Trimming removed 7 bases from V and 6 bases from J, with 15 bases in between. The CDR3 runs to 13 residues.

The chain's CDR3 is CASRSPGQGSSGANVLTF. The CDR3 DNA reads as TGTGCCAGCAGGTCTCCGGGACAGGGAAGCTCTGGGGCCAACGTCCTGACTTTC. The rearrangement links TRBV27 to TRBJ2-6, with 9 positions matching TRBD1. Per germline, CDR1 MNHEY and CDR2 SMNVEV (reference sequence). Trimming took 6 bases from V and 0 from J; bases not matched to a gene: 9. The CDR3 totals 18 residues.

V is TRBV27 and J is TRBJ1-5, with 7 bases that match TRBD1. Germline V gives CDR1 MNHEY, CDR2 SMNVEV (reference sequence). The CDR3 consists of 16 residues. V shed 5 bases, J shed 1 base, and the junction held 8 bases outside the gene matches. The CDR3 protein is CASSATNRGSNQPQHF. The DNA of the CDR3 is TGTGCCAGCAGTGCAACCAACAGGGGAAGCAATCAGCCCCAGCATTTT.

The count of this clone is one. The gene calls are TRBV7-9 and TRBJ1-6; D not certain. The CDR3 has 14 residues. V was pared by 4 bases and J by 7 bases, with 11 bases between. CDR1 is SEHNR and CDR2 is FQNEAQ in the germline V gene (reference sequence). The DNA of the CDR3 is TGTGCCAGCAGCTCCCCGGGTCTAAATTCACCCCTCCACTTT. Protein: CASSSPGLNSPLHF. The full variable domain, in which reference TRBV7-9 and TRBJ1-6 provide the parts outside the CDR3, is DTGVSQNPRHKITKRGQNVTFRCDPISEHNRLYWYRQTLGQGPEFLTYFQNEAQLEKSRLLSDRFSAERPKGSFSTLEIQRTEQGDSAMYLCASSSPGLNSPLHFGNGTRLTVT.

This sequence joins TRBV10-3 and TRBJ1-1; TRBD1 agrees at 10 bases. From germline, CDR1 is ENHRY and CDR2 SYGVKD. V gave up 10 bases and J gave up 5 bases; unmatched junction bases: 13. This CDR3 spans 15 amino acids. The CDR3 protein is CATEPADRGPTEAFF. The CDR3 bases are TGTGCCACCGAACCTGCCGACAGGGGGCCAACTGAAGCTTTCTTT.

This clone was observed once. The rearrangement links TRBV18 to TRBJ1-1; D unresolved. The CDR3 sequence is 12 residues long. Germline V CDR1 and CDR2: KGHSH, LQKENI. Trimming removed 4 bases at V and 10 bases at J, with 13 bases between. As DNA, the CDR3 is TGTGCCAGCTCACTACAATCCGGTCCAGCTTTCTTT. It codes for CASSLQSGPAFF.

The chain joins TRBV5-1 to TRBJ1-6, with D unclear. Per the germline V gene, CDR1 is SGHRS and CDR2 is YFSETQ. The CDR3 runs 12 residues. V was trimmed by 3 bases and J by 14 bases, leaving 12 bases between them. The CDR3 spells CASSSDTQALHF. Here the CDR3 DNA reads TGCGCCAGCAGCTCCGATACCCAAGCCCTCCACTTT.

This chain connects TRBV28 to TRBJ1-2; 7 bases map to TRBD1. V shed 6 bases, J shed 8 bases, and the junction held 9 bases outside the gene matches. The CDR3 has 13 amino acids. Germline CDR1 is MDHEN and CDR2 is SYDVKM. The CDR3: CASRHQGGGGYTF. The CDR3, as DNA: TGTGCCAGCAGACACCAGGGGGGTGGGGGCTACACCTTC.

This clone was seen more than once but under ten times. The rearrangement links TRBV19 to TRBJ2-2; D ambiguous. CDR1 is LNHDA and CDR2 is SQIVND in the germline V gene (reference sequence). The CDR3 is 15 amino acids. Trimming removed 1 base from V and 3 bases from J, with 9 bases in between. The CDR3 DNA is TGTGCCAGTAGTATAGGGAGTATGTACACCGGGGAGCTGTTTTTT. Amino acids: CASSIGSMYTGELFF.

The rearrangement uses TRBV7-2 and TRBJ1-2; a possible D gene is TRBD1 (5 bases). The germline V gene has CDR1 SGHTA and CDR2 FQGNSA. The CDR3 has 14 amino acids. Trimming cost V 2 bases and J 8 bases, with 15 bases left between them. The CDR3 spells CASSLLRGSGGYTF. For the CDR3, the DNA is TGTGCCAGCAGCTTATTGCGGGGGAGCGGAGGCTACACCTTC.

The rearrangement links TRBV11-3 to TRBJ1-1; no clear D gene. Germline V gene sequence: CDR1 SGHNT, CDR2 YENEEA. V lost 3 bases and J 1 base, leaving 9 bases between the germline ends. The CDR3 totals 14 residues. CDR3 nucleotides: TGTGCCAGCAGCTTGCACAGAGGGAACACTGAAGCTTTCTTT. It codes for CASSLHRGNTEAFF. The full variable domain, completed using reference TRBV11-3 and TRBJ1-1, is EAGVVQSPRYKIIEKKQPVAFWCNPISGHNTLYWYLQNLGQGPELLIRYENEEAVDDSQLPKDRFSAERLKGVDSTLKIQPAELGDSAVYLCASSLHRGNTEAFFGQGTRLTVV.

V usage is TRBV5-6 and J usage is TRBJ1-4; no clear D. CDR3 size: 15 residues. Germline V gives CDR1 SGHDT, CDR2 YYEEEE. Trimming took 0 bases from V and 7 from J, leaving 13 bases between them. CDR3 sequence (DNA): TGTGCCAGCAGCTTGGCCGGGAGTCGCCGTGAAAAACTGTTTTTT. Translated: CASSLAGSRREKLFF.